The TCR beta chain under discussion was sequenced for a study of blood T cell repertoires in COVID-19. Study-wide context: Samples of COVID-19 (acute and convalescent) were obtained from the United States, Italy and Spain. In each case, the material was cDNA or gDNA derived from T cells, B-cell-depleted T cells, or PBMCs.

The CDR3 is made up of 14 amino acids. Between the trimmed V and J ends, which lost 6 bases and 0 bases, there was a span of 11 bases. Germline V gene data show CDR1 as SNHLY and CDR2 as FYNNEI. How the authors handled the data: By means of reference gene primer amplification, nucleated cell counts were estimated. The repertoire was sequenced with immunoSEQ multiplex PCR; TCRdb's copy has only in-frame clones and lacks some. V, J and clone size derive from that table, while D and trimming were established from the DNA sequence. The profile covers approximately 250,000 clones, with roughly 88% appearing a single time and approximately 2% taken by the ten largest.

This chain joins TRBV2 and TRBJ1-2; D not resolved. The sequenced material came from peripheral blood. The clonotype originates from a man younger than 45 who had recovered from COVID-19. In DNA, the CDR3 is TGTGCCAGCAGGTCCGAGACAACTAACTATGGCTACACCTTC. Its protein is CASRSETTNYGYTF. Full variable domain (remainder filled in from reference TRBV2 and TRBJ1-2): EPEVTQTPSHQVTQMGQEVILRCVPISNHLYFYWYRQILGQKVEFLVSFYNNEISEKSEIFDDQFSVERPDGSNFTLKIRSTKLEDSAMYFCASRSETTNYGYTFGSGTRLTVV.